A single sample gave rise to the 16 T cell receptor beta chains below, sequenced in a study of blood T cell repertoires in COVID-19. The repertoire was sequenced with immunoSEQ multiplex PCR; TCRdb's copy has only in-frame clones and lacks some. The sample records some 170,000 clones, approximately 82% being singletons. The sequenced material came from PBMCs or T cells enriched from blood (not recorded which). These receptor sequences come from a man aged 50 or older who had recovered from COVID-19.

This chain joins TRBV29-1 and TRBJ1-4; D might be TRBD1 (5 bases). Germline V gene sequence: CDR1 SQVTM, CDR2 ANQGSEA. This CDR3 comprises 14 residues. V dropped 7 bases and J dropped 0 bases, with 12 bases sitting between them. The CDR3 reads CSARRGATNEKLFF. The CDR3 DNA follows: TGCAGCGCCCGGAGGGGAGCAACTAATGAAAAACTGTTTTTT.

The chain uses TRBV10-3 and TRBJ2-5; the match to TRBD2 covers 11 bases. The CDR3 spans 16 residues. J lost 5 bases, V lost 3 bases, and 8 bases had no gene match. Germline CDR1 and CDR2: ENHRY and SYGVKD. CDR3 nucleotides: TGTGCCATCAGTGATGTTAGCGGGGGGGCCTGGGAGACCCAGTACTTC. It yields the protein CAISDVSGGAWETQYF.

The V gene is TRBV6-5, the J gene TRBJ1-2, with D possibly being TRBD1 (6 bases). CDR3 size: 15 residues. Germline CDR1 is MNHEY and CDR2 is SVGAGI. Trimming took 6 bases from V and 0 from J, leaving 14 bases between them. CDR3 DNA: TGTGCCAGCAGAAGCCCGGGACAAACTAACTATGGCTACACCTTC. Translation gives CASRSPGQTNYGYTF.

This clone has only a few counts. The chain has TRBV19 and TRBJ1-2, with D perhaps TRBD1 (6 bases). The CDR3 sequence is 15 residues long. Germline V gene data show CDR1 as LNHDA and CDR2 as SQIVND (reference sequence). V dropped 7 bases and J dropped 0 bases, with 15 bases sitting between them. This chain's CDR3 is CASIQGTGANYGYTF. The CDR3 DNA sequence: TGTGCCAGTATTCAGGGGACCGGAGCTAACTATGGCTACACCTTC.

The chain joins TRBV24-1 to TRBJ2-5; D might be TRBD2 (6 bases). V shed 3 bases and J shed 2 bases, with 9 bases lying between them. This CDR3 has 14 amino acids. Germline values: CDR1 KGHDR, CDR2 SFDVKD. This chain's CDR3 is CATSDRTKQETQYF. CDR3 bases: TGTGCCACCAGTGATAGGACTAAACAAGAGACCCAGTACTTC.

This clone has just one count. The chain combines TRBV7-9 with TRBJ1-1; D is possibly TRBD1 (6 bases). With 6 bases removed from V and 8 bases from J, the gap between germline ends came to 10 bases. The V gene's germline CDR1 is SEHNR and CDR2 FQNEAQ (reference sequence). The CDR3 runs to 11 residues. CDR3 in DNA: TGTGCCAGCAGTTACCAGGGGGAAGCTTTCTTT. Translated, it gives CASSYQGEAFF.

The chain carries TRBV10-3 and TRBJ2-7, with 10 bases fitting TRBD1. Germline V lookup: CDR1 ENHRY, CDR2 SYGVKD. The CDR3 is 14 residues long. The ends lost 3 bases at V and 5 bases at J; junction bases unmatched: 4. The CDR3 DNA reads as TGTGCCATCAGTGATATGGGACAGGGGAACGAGCAGTACTTC. It encodes CAISDMGQGNEQYF.

The chain carries TRBV5-1 and TRBJ1-1; weak D call: TRBD1 (5 bases). The CDR3 consists of 14 residues. Trimming took off 4 bases at V and 1 base at J, with 11 bases between the two ends. The germline V gene has CDR1 SGHRS and CDR2 YFSETQ. CDR3 nucleotide sequence: TGCGCCAGCAGCCTAGGAGGGGAGAACACTGAAGCTTTCTTT. Translation gives CASSLGGENTEAFF. The full variable domain, with the rest looked up from reference TRBV5-1 and TRBJ1-1, is KAGVTQTPRYLIKTRGQQVTLSCSPISGHRSVSWYQQTPGQGLQFLFEYFSETQRNKGNFPGRFSGRQFSNSRSEMNVSTLELGDSALYLCASSLGGENTEAFFGQGTRLTVV.

The V and J genes are TRBV13 and TRBJ2-7, with D possibly TRBD1 on 5 matching bases. The germline gives CDR1 PRHDT, CDR2 FYEKMQ (reference sequence). The CDR3 covers 15 residues. Trimming took 5 bases from V and 2 from J, leaving 16 bases between them. CDR3 sequence: CASSQFGQGTYEQYF. In nucleotides, the CDR3 is TGTGCCAGCAGCCAATTTGGGCAGGGTACCTACGAGCAGTACTTC.

The CDR3 DNA sequence: TGTGCTAGTGGTACACAGGGGGCGAATAATTCACCCCTCCACTTT. Translated: CASGTQGANNSPLHF. V is TRBV12-5 and J is TRBJ1-6, with 9 positions matching TRBD1. J gave up 5 bases and V 5 bases, and 4 bases lay outside the gene matches. Germline lookup yields CDR1 LGHNT and CDR2 FRNRAP. The CDR3 length is 15 residues.

The CDR3 reads CASSPGLSTDTQYF. CDR3 coding DNA: TGTGCCAGCAGCCCCGGACTTTCCACAGATACGCAGTATTTT. This chain joins TRBV11-3 and TRBJ2-3; a possible D gene is TRBD2 (5 bases). V gave up 5 bases and J gave up 2 bases, with 11 bases separating them. The V gene's germline CDR1 is SGHNT and CDR2 YENEEA. This CDR3 contains 14 residues.

V usage is TRBV10-1 and J usage is TRBJ2-7, with D tentatively TRBD1 (6 bases). CDR1 is WNHNN, CDR2 SYGVQD, per germline (reference sequence). The V and J ends lost 9 bases and 2 bases respectively, with 23 bases between them. This CDR3 has 16 residues. The CDR3 protein is CASQTGHPTGTYEQYF. The CDR3 DNA sequence: TGCGCCAGTCAAACGGGACATCCCACCGGCACCTACGAGCAGTACTTC.

V is TRBV19 and J is TRBJ2-3; D might be TRBD2 (5 bases). CDR1 and CDR2 (germline): LNHDA, SQIVND (reference sequence). Between the trimmed V and J ends, which lost 3 bases and 10 bases, there was a span of 14 bases. The CDR3 covers 13 residues. CDR3 bases: TGTGCCAGTAGTATGAATGGGGAGAGGGCGCAGTATTTT. Translated: CASSMNGERAQYF.

This chain links TRBV13 with TRBJ1-1; 7 positions match TRBD1. V dropped 8 bases and J dropped 1; count of bases not matched to a gene: 7. The germline V gene encodes CDR1 PRHDT and CDR2 FYEKMQ (reference sequence). There are 14 residues in the CDR3. Here the CDR3 DNA reads TGTGCCAGCTCCAGACAGGGCAAGAACACTGAAGCTTTCTTT. Its protein is CASSRQGKNTEAFF.

This chain connects TRBV4-1 to TRBJ2-5; TRBD1 aligns across 11 bases. The germline gives CDR1 MGHRA, CDR2 YSYEKL. V shed 4 bases, J shed 3 bases, and the junction held 4 bases outside the gene matches. There are 15 residues in the CDR3. The CDR3 reads CASSRQGQGEETQYF. CDR3 bases: TGCGCCAGCAGCCGGCAGGGACAGGGGGAAGAGACCCAGTACTTC.

The chain recombines TRBV3-1 (or the pseudogene TRBV3-2) with TRBJ2-7; 9 bases agree with TRBD1. This CDR3 has 15 amino acids. Germline loops: CDR1 LGHDT, CDR2 YNNKEL (reference sequence). The V gene end was trimmed by 4 bases and the J gene end by 3 bases; junction bases not matched to a gene: 7. This chain's CDR3 is CASSPRDRVLYEQYF. The CDR3 DNA is TGTGCCAGCAGCCCTCGGGACAGGGTTCTCTACGAGCAGTACTTC.